Each of the 30 T cell receptor beta chains below was sequenced from the same sample in a study of identical twins. TCRdb analysed the 5' RACE reads with MiXCR anew, one entry per CDR3 protein. This sample has about 1.7 million distinct CDR3 sequences, with under 35% found just once. Sequencing was performed on cord blood. Receptors were obtained from a newborn girl in good health.

This clonotype was recorded many times. V gene TRBV6-5 combines with J gene TRBJ2-3; TRBD2 agrees at 7 bases. CDR1 is MNHEY, CDR2 SVGAGI, per germline. This CDR3 is built from 16 residues. Unmatched junction bases numbered 3, after V lost 0 bases and J lost 0 bases. The CDR3 sequence: CASSYSRRGSTDTQYF. In DNA form, the CDR3 reads TGTGCCAGCAGTTACTCGAGGCGGGGGAGCACAGATACGCAGTATTTT.

CDR3 nucleotide sequence: TGCGCCAGCAGCCAACCAGGGATGAACACTGAAGCTTTCTTT. Its translation is CASSQPGMNTEAFF. The rearrangement links TRBV4-1 to TRBJ1-1, with TRBD1 as a possible D gene (5 bases). Germline CDR1 is MGHRA and CDR2 is YSYEKL. The CDR3 loop spans 14 amino acids. V shed 2 bases and J shed 0 bases, with 7 bases lying between them.

This clonotype has a handful of counts. The CDR3 coding sequence is TGTGCGACGTTGGGGACCGGGCTTTCCTACGAGCAGTACTTC. The encoded protein is CATLGTGLSYEQYF. The gene calls are TRBV28 and TRBJ2-7, with D tentatively TRBD1 or TRBD2 (5 bases each). The germline CDR1 and CDR2 sequences are MDHEN and SYDVKM. The CDR3 covers 14 residues.

The chain recombines TRBV20-1 with TRBJ2-7; TRBD2 matches 7 bases. The CDR3 loop spans 15 amino acids. In germline, CDR1 is DFQATT, CDR2 SNEGSKA (reference sequence). V trimming: 5 bases; J trimming: 0 bases; junction bases outside the gene matches: 10. The DNA of the CDR3 is TGCAGTGCTGAGCACACAGCGGGGCGCTCCTACGAGCAGTACTTC. Translation gives CSAEHTAGRSYEQYF.

V usage is TRBV15 and J usage is TRBJ2-2; 10 nucleotides line up with TRBD1. Germline-derived CDR1 and CDR2 are LNHNV and YYDKDF (reference sequence). With V trimmed by 4 bases and J by 3 bases, 5 bases remained unmatched. The CDR3 consists of 16 residues. CDR3 loop: CATSTRTGGYTGELFF. The CDR3 DNA is TGTGCCACCAGCACAAGGACAGGGGGTTACACCGGGGAGCTGTTTTTT.

This clonotype was found a few times. J is TRBJ2-1 and V is TRBV12-3 or TRBV12-4; D might be TRBD2 (6 bases). The CDR3 contains 15 residues. Trimming stripped 4 bases from V and 4 bases from J, with 14 bases between. CDR3 coding DNA: TGTGCCAGCAGTTCCAGAGCGGGCGGTTACAATGAGCAGTTCTTC. Translated, it gives CASSSRAGGYNEQFF.

V is TRBV27 and J is TRBJ1-6; 8 nucleotides agree with TRBD1. Germline loops: CDR1 MNHEY, CDR2 SMNVEV (reference sequence). V lost 5 bases and J lost 0; bases outside the gene matches: 6. The CDR3 sequence is 17 residues long. In nucleotides, the CDR3 is TGTGCCAGCAGTATTGGACAGGGTAGCTCCTATAATTCACCCCTCCACTTT. It is translated as CASSIGQGSSYNSPLHF.

At least ten counts were recorded for this clonotype. Its ends do not fully match the called genes, so a read error is possible. This chain uses TRBV5-1 with TRBJ2-5; 11 bases are a match to TRBD2. The end of the DNA aligns better with TRBJ2-7, so the J call may be wrong. Germline V gene data show CDR1 as SGHRS and CDR2 as YFSETQ. This CDR3 comprises 13 residues. CDR3: CASSPGLADEQYF. CDR3 nucleotide sequence: TGTGCCAGCAGTCCGGGACTAGCGGACGAGCAGTACTTC.

The gene calls are TRBV19 and TRBJ2-2, with TRBD2 matching over 7 bases. The CDR3 has 17 amino acids. Trimming removed 3 bases from V and 2 bases from J; junction bases left unmatched: 9. The germline V gene encodes CDR1 LNHDA and CDR2 SQIVND (reference sequence). CDR3 loop: CASSMGLTNTNTGELFF. DNA of the CDR3: TGTGCCAGTAGTATGGGACTAACCAATACTAACACCGGGGAGCTGTTTTTT.

In the case of this clonotype: Since a much larger clone is just one base distant, this may be a read error. V is TRBV10-3 and J is TRBJ2-7, with no clear D. The end of the DNA fits TRBJ2-5 better, so the J call may be wrong. This CDR3 has 15 amino acids. The germline V gene encodes CDR1 ENHRY and CDR2 SYGVKD. The CDR3 here is CAISGSAASQETQYF. DNA of the CDR3: TGTGCCATCAGTGGGTCGGCAGCCAGCCAAGAGACCCAGTACTTC.

This clonotype was counted a single time. The V gene is TRBV7-6, the J gene TRBJ2-7, with unresolved D. The germline gives CDR1 SGHVS, CDR2 FNYEAQ. CDR3 length: 14 residues. The germline V and J ends were trimmed by 5 bases and 7 bases, with 18 bases remaining between them. CDR3 region: CASSPQELVTEQYF. Written as DNA, the CDR3 is TGTGCCAGCAGCCCCCAAGAACTTGTCACGGAGCAGTACTTC.

The chain combines TRBV20-1 with TRBJ2-5; TRBD2 agrees at 8 bases. J gave up 11 bases and V 4 bases, and 15 bases lay outside the gene matches. Germline CDR1 and CDR2: DFQATT and SNEGSKA (reference sequence). This CDR3 is 14 amino acids long. The DNA of the CDR3 is TGCAGTGCTATCCTAGCGGGCCCTTGGGATGAGCAGTACTTC. This translates into CSAILAGPWDEQYF.

This clonotype was seen a handful of times. V usage is TRBV20-1 and J usage is TRBJ2-3; tentatively, D is TRBD1 or TRBD2 (6 bases each). The CDR3 extends over 14 amino acids. The germline V gene has CDR1 DFQATT and CDR2 SNEGSKA (reference sequence). The CDR3 loop reads CSPSGGGGTDTQYF. CDR3 DNA: TGCAGCCCCTCTGGCGGAGGGGGGACAGATACGCAGTATTTT.

This clonotype was observed a handful of times. The V gene is TRBV20-1, the J gene TRBJ2-1; 8 nucleotides match TRBD2. Germline V lookup: CDR1 DFQATT, CDR2 SNEGSKA (reference sequence). The junction had 12 bases not matched to a gene; V was cut back by 2 bases and J by 6 bases. This CDR3 is 16 amino acids long. In DNA, the CDR3 is TGCAGTGCTAGACCCTTTCTAGCGGGCGTCACCAATGAGCAGTTCTTC. This translates into CSARPFLAGVTNEQFF.

This sequence joins TRBV7-9 and TRBJ2-4, with D perhaps matching TRBD1 (6 bases). CDR3 length equals 14 residues. The germline CDR1 and CDR2 sequences are SEHNR and FQNEAQ (reference sequence). V gave up 8 bases and J gave up 0 bases, with 11 bases separating them. The CDR3: CASLEQGAKNIQYF. CDR3 DNA sequence: TGTGCCAGCTTAGAACAGGGAGCCAAAAACATTCAGTACTTC.

This clonotype turned up a few times. The germline gene is not matched at one end of the junction; a read error may be the cause. This rearrangement joins TRBV29-1 to TRBJ2-5, with D possibly TRBD1 on 5 matching bases. CDR1 SQVTM and CDR2 ANQGSEA come from the germline V gene. This CDR3 is built from 13 residues. The CDR3 protein is CSVVWQGQGTQYF. DNA for the CDR3: TGCAGCGTTGTCTGGCAGGGTCAAGGGACCCAGTACTTC. Full variable domain (rest looked up from reference TRBV29-1 and TRBJ2-5): SAVISQKPSRDICQRGTSLTIQCQVDSQVTMMFWYRQQPGQSLTLIATANQGSEATYESGFVIDKFPISRPNLTFSTLTVSNMSPEDSSIYLCSVVWQGQGTQYFGPGTRLLVL.

This clonotype was seen more than once but under ten times. This chain joins TRBV20-1 and TRBJ2-4; possible D gene TRBD2, 5 bases. Germline assignment: CDR1 DFQATT and CDR2 SNEGSKA (reference sequence). The CDR3 has 14 amino acids. V lost 6 bases and J 6 bases, leaving 18 bases between the germline ends. The CDR3 nucleotides are TGCAGTGCCCGGCGGGCCGGGTGGGGAAACATTCAGTACTTC. Translation: CSARRAGWGNIQYF.

J is TRBJ2-4 and V is TRBV6-5, with 12 bases matching TRBD2. From germline, CDR1 is MNHEY and CDR2 SVGAGI. CDR3 length: 17 residues. The V and J ends lost 4 bases and 4 bases, in that order; junction bases with no gene match: 8. CDR3 residues: CASSLSTSGSAKNIQYF. In DNA form, the CDR3 reads TGTGCCAGCAGTTTATCGACTAGCGGGAGTGCTAAAAACATTCAGTACTTC.

This chain joins TRBV5-1 and TRBJ1-2; 8 bases fit TRBD1. This CDR3 is built from 15 residues. Trimming took 0 bases from V and 5 from J; bases not matched to a gene: 6. In germline, CDR1 is SGHRS, CDR2 YFSETQ. CDR3 sequence (DNA): TGCGCCAGCAGCTTGGTCCCGGGACAGGAGTATGGCTACACCTTC. This gives the protein CASSLVPGQEYGYTF.

The chain recombines TRBV24-1 with TRBJ2-3; D might be TRBD1 (6 bases). The V end was cut by 1 base, the J end by 3 bases, with 19 bases between. The germline gives CDR1 KGHDR, CDR2 SFDVKD. This CDR3 spans 18 amino acids. The CDR3 region has the DNA TGTGCCACCAGTGATTTCTCTTTTCGGACAGACTCTACAGATACGCAGTATTTT. Its protein is CATSDFSFRTDSTDTQYF.

The V gene is TRBV4-2, the J gene TRBJ2-4; tentatively, D is TRBD1 or TRBD2 (6 bases each). The J call is uncertain, as TRBJ2-5 better fits the DNA end. The germline V gene has CDR1 LGHNA and CDR2 YNFKEQ. The CDR3 is 19 amino acids. CDR3 region: CASSQMMGGGDKLKETQYF. Written as DNA, the CDR3 is TGTGCCAGCAGCCAGATGATGGGAGGCGGGGACAAACTAAAAGAGACCCAGTACTTC.

This clonotype was counted ten times or more. The V and J genes are TRBV20-1 and TRBJ2-5; D unresolved. The CDR3 consists of 12 residues. Germline V gene data show CDR1 as DFQATT and CDR2 as SNEGSKA (reference sequence). Trimming took 2 bases from V and 2 from J, leaving 6 bases between them. The CDR3 coding sequence is TGCAGTGCTAGATACGGACAAGAGACCCAGTACTTC. Encoded protein: CSARYGQETQYF.

This clonotype was counted a few times. V usage is TRBV20-1 and J usage is TRBJ2-1; maybe TRBD1 (6 bases). V lost 4 bases, J lost 0 bases, and 10 bases lay in between. The CDR3 has 14 amino acids. Germline-derived CDR1 and CDR2 are DFQATT and SNEGSKA (reference sequence). Here the CDR3 reads CSAKDSASYNEQFF. CDR3 sequence (DNA): TGCAGTGCTAAGGACAGCGCCTCCTACAATGAGCAGTTCTTC.

This clonotype was picked up a small number of times. V usage is TRBV14 and J usage is TRBJ1-6, with a weak D call TRBD1 (6 bases). Germline loops: CDR1 SGHDN, CDR2 FVKESK. This CDR3 spans 14 amino acids. Between the trimmed V and J ends, which lost 4 bases and 7 bases, there was a span of 11 bases. The CDR3: CASSPWTENSPLHF. The CDR3 DNA sequence: TGTGCCAGCAGCCCTTGGACAGAAAATTCACCCCTCCACTTT.

This clonotype has just a few counts. The chain links TRBV7-9 to TRBJ2-1; D ambiguous. This CDR3 is built from 17 residues. Per the germline V gene, CDR1 is SEHNR and CDR2 is FQNEAQ (reference sequence). The V and J ends lost 5 bases and 6 bases respectively, with 23 bases between them. CDR3 DNA sequence: TGTGCCAGCAGCGCCCCTAAGGCTAGAGATCGGCCCAATGAGCAGTTCTTC. It specifies CASSAPKARDRPNEQFF.

This chain connects TRBV25-1 to TRBJ2-3; tentatively, D is TRBD2 (5 bases). The V gene's germline CDR1 is MGHDK and CDR2 SYGVNS. Trimming pared 0 bases from V and 0 bases from J, leaving 13 bases between. The CDR3 contains 17 residues. The CDR3 nucleotides are TGTGCCAGCAGTGAATACGCGGAGGCTGCTAGCACAGATACGCAGTATTTT. Encoded protein: CASSEYAEAASTDTQYF.

The chain employs TRBV19 and TRBJ2-5; 7 positions agree with TRBD1. Per the germline V gene, CDR1 is LNHDA and CDR2 is SQIVND (reference sequence). V trimming: 3 bases; J trimming: 5 bases; junction bases outside the gene matches: 12. There are 16 residues in the CDR3. CDR3 in amino acids: CASSIFAGGRQETQYF. The DNA for the CDR3 is TGTGCCAGTAGTATTTTCGCAGGGGGACGGCAGGAGACCCAGTACTTC.

This clonotype has more than one count but fewer than ten. The chain employs TRBV6-5 and TRBJ2-7, with D unresolved. The V end was cut by 0 bases, the J end by 7 bases, with 16 bases between. The length of the CDR3 is 15 residues. Per germline, CDR1 MNHEY and CDR2 SVGAGI. The CDR3 reads CASSYSSYFVNEQYF. CDR3 sequence (DNA): TGTGCCAGCAGTTACTCCAGCTACTTTGTAAATGAGCAGTACTTC.

This clonotype was counted a single time. This chain connects TRBV5-1 to TRBJ1-2; D not resolved. Germline V gives CDR1 SGHRS, CDR2 YFSETQ. The CDR3 contains 17 residues. V was trimmed by 3 bases and J by 6 bases, leaving 24 bases between them. Here the CDR3 DNA reads TGCGCCAGCAGCTCGGCCTACGAAAAGGATAAATATGATGGCTACACCTTC. Translated, it gives CASSSAYEKDKYDGYTF.

V and J are TRBV7-6 and TRBJ1-4, with D perhaps TRBD1 (5 bases). V lost 0 bases, J lost 2 bases, and 13 bases lay in between. This CDR3 is 17 amino acids long. CDR1 and CDR2 (germline): SGHVS, FNYEAQ. CDR3 DNA sequence: TGTGCCAGCAGCTTAGCGCGGGGGAAATGGACTAATGAAAAACTGTTTTTT. Protein: CASSLARGKWTNEKLFF.